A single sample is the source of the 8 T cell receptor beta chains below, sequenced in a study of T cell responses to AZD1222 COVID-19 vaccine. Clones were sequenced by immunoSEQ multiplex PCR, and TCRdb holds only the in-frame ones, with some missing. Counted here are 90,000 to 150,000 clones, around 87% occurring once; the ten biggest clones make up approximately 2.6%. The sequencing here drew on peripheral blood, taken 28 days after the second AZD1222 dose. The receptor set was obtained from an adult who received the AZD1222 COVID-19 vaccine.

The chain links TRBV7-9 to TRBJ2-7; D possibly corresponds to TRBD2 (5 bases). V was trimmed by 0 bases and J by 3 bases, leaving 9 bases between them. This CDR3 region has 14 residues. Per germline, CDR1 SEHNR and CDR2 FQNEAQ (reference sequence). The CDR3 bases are TGTGCCAGCAGCTTAGCTGGAGGCAACTACGAGCAGTACTTC. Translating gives CASSLAGGNYEQYF. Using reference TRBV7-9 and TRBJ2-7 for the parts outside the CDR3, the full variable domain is DTGVSQNPRHKITKRGQNVTFRCDPISEHNRLYWYRQTLGQGPEFLTYFQNEAQLEKSRLLSDRFSAERPKGSFSTLEIQRTEQGDSAMYLCASSLAGGNYEQYFGPGTRLTVT.

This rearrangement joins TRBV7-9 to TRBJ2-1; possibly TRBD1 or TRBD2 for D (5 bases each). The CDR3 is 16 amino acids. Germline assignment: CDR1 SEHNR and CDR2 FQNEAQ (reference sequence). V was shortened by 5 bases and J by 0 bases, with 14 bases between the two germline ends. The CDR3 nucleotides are TGTGCCAGCAGCGCCGGGACCGGAAGCTCCTACAATGAGCAGTTCTTC. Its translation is CASSAGTGSSYNEQFF.

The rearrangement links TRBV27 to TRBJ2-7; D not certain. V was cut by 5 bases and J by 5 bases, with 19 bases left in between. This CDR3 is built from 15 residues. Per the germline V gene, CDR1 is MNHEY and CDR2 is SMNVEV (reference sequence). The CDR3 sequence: CASSPPTSRRDEQYF. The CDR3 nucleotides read TGTGCCAGCAGTCCGCCAACGAGTCGTCGGGACGAGCAGTACTTC.

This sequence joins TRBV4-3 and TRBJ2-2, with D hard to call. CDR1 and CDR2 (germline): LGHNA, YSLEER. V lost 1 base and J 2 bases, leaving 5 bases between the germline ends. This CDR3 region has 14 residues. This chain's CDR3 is CASSQVPNTGELFF. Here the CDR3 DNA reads TGCGCCAGCAGCCAAGTCCCTAACACCGGGGAGCTGTTTTTT.

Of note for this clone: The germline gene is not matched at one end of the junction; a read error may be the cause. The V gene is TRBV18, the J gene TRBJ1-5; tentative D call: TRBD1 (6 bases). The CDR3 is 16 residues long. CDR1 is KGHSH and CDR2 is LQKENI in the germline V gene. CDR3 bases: TGTGCCAGTTCACTACAGGGATACTATAGCAATCAGCCCCAGCATTTT. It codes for CASSLQGYYSNQPQHF.

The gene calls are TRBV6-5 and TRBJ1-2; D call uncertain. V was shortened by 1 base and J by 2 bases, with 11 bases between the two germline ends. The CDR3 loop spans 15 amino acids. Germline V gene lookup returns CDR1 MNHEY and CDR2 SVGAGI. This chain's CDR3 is CASSYFPDGNYGYTF. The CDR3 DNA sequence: TGTGCCAGCAGTTACTTCCCGGACGGAAACTATGGCTACACCTTC.

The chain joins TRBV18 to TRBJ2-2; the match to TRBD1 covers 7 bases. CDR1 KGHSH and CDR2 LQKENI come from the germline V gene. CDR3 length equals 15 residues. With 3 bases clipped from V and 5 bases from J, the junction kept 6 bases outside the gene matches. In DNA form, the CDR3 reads TGTGCCAGCTCACCGACCGGGACAGATACCGGGGAGCTGTTTTTT. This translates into CASSPTGTDTGELFF.

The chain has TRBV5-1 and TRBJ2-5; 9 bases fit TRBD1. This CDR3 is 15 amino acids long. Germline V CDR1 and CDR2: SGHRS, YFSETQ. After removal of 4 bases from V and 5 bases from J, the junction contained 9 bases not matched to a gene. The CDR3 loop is CASSRGQGSTETQYF. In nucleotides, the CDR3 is TGCGCCAGCAGCCGTGGACAGGGGTCTACGGAGACCCAGTACTTC.